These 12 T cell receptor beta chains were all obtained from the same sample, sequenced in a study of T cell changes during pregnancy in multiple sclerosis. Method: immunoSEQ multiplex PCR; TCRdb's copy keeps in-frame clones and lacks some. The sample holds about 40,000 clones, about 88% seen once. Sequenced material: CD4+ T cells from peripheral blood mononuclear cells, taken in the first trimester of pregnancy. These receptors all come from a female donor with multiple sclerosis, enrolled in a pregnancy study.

CDR3 residues: CATSSGKEGIYEQYF. CDR3 bases: TGTGCCACCAGCAGTGGCAAGGAGGGAATCTACGAGCAGTACTTC. This rearrangement joins TRBV15 to TRBJ2-7; maybe TRBD2 (6 bases). V was shortened by 3 bases and J by 3 bases, with 15 bases between the two germline ends. CDR3 size: 15 residues. Germline lookup yields CDR1 LNHNV and CDR2 YYDKDF (reference sequence).

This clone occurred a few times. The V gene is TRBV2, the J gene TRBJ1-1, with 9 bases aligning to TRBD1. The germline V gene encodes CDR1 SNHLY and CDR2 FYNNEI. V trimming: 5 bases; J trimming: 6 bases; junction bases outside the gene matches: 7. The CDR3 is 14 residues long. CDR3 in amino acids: CASSIGQGSAEAFF. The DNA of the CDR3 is TGTGCCAGCAGTATCGGACAGGGGAGCGCTGAAGCTTTCTTT.

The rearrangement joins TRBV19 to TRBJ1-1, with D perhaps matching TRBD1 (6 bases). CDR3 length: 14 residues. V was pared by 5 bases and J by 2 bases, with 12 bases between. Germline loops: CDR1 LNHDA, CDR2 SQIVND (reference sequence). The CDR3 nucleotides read TGTGCCAGTAGTTTAGGACAGCATAACACTGAAGCTTTCTTT. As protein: CASSLGQHNTEAFF.

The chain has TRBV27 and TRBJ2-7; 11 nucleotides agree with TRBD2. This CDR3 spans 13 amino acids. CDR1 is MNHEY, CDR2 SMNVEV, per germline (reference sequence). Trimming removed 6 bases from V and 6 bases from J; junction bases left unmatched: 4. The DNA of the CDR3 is TGTGCCAGCAGGCTAGCGGGAGGTCTCGAGCAGTACTTC. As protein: CASRLAGGLEQYF.

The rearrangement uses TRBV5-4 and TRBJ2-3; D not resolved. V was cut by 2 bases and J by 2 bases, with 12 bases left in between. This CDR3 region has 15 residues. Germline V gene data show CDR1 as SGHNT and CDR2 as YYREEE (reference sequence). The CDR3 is CASSFRPEFTDTQYF. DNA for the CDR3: TGTGCCAGCAGCTTCCGTCCGGAGTTCACAGATACGCAGTATTTT.

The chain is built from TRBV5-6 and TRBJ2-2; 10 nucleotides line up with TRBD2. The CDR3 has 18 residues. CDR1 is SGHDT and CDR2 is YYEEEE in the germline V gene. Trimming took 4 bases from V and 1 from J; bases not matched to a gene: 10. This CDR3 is CASSRRRSGRENTGELFF. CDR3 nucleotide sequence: TGTGCCAGCAGCCGCCGAAGGAGCGGGAGGGAGAACACCGGGGAGCTGTTTTTT.

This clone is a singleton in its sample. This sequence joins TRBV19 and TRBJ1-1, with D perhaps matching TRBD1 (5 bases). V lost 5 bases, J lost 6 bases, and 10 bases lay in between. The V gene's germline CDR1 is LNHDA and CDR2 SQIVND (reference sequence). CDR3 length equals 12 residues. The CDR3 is CASSLQGSEAFF. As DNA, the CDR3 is TGTGCCAGTAGTCTGCAGGGTTCTGAAGCTTTCTTT.

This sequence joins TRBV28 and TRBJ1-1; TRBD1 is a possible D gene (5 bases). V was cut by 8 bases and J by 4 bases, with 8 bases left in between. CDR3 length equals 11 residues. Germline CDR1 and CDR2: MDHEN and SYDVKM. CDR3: CASGGSTEAFF. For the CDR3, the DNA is TGTGCCAGCGGGGGGAGCACTGAAGCTTTCTTT.

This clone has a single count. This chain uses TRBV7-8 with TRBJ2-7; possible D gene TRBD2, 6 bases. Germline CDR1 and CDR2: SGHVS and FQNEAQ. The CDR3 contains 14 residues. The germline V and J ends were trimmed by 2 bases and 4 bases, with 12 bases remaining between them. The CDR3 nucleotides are TGTGCCAGCAGCTTAAGCGTGGGGGGATACGAGCAGTACTTC. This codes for CASSLSVGGYEQYF.

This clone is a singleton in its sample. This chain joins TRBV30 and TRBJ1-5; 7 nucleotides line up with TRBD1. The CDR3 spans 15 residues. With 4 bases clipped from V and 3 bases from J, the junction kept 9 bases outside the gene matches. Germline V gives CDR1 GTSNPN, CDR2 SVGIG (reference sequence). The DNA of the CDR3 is TGTGCCTGGACCAGGGGCACAGGGGCCAATCAGCCCCAGCATTTT. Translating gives CAWTRGTGANQPQHF.

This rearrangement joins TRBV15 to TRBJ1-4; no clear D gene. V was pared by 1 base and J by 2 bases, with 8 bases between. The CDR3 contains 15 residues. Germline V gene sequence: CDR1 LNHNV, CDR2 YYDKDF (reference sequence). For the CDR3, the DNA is TGTGCCACCAGCAGAGGGGCAAAGACTAATGAAAAACTGTTTTTT. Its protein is CATSRGAKTNEKLFF.

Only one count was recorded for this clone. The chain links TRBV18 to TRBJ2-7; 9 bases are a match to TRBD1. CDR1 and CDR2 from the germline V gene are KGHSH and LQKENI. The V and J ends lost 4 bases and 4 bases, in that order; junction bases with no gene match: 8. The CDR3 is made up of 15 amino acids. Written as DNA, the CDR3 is TGTGCCAGCTCACTCGGGACAGGGAAGGGGTACGAGCAGTACTTC. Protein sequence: CASSLGTGKGYEQYF.